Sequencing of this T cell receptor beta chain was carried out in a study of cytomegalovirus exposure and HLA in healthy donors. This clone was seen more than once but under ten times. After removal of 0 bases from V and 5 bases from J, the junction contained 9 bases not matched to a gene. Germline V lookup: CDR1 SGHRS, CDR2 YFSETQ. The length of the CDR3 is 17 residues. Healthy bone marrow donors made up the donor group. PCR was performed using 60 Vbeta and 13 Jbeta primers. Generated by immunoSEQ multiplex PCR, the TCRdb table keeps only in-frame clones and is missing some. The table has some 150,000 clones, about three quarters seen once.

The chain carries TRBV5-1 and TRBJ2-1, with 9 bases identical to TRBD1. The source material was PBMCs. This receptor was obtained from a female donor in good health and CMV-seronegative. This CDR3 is CASSLDEGQGGHNEQFF. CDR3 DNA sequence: TGCGCCAGCAGCTTGGACGAGGGACAGGGTGGGCACAATGAGCAGTTCTTC.